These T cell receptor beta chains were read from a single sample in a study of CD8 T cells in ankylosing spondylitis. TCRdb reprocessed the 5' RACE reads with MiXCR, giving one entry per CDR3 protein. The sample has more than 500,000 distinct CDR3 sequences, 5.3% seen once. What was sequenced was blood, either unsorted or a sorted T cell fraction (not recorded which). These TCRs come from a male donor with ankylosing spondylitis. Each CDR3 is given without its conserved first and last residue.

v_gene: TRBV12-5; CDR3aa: ASGLGPSTDTQY
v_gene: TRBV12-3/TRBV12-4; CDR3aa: ASSPTGINYGYT
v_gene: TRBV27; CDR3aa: ASSSGQTNQPQH
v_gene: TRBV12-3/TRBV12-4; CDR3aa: ASNNQGSNEKLF
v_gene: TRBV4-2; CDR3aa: ASSQLIGGSGRQEKLF
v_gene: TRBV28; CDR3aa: ASSPLTSRSYPSLYEQY
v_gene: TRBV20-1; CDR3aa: SADRDSTYEQY
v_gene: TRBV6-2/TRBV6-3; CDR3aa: ASSRVHYSNQPQH
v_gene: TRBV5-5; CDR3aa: ASSRRGPIETQY
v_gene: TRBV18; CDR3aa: ASSPDQDTEQY
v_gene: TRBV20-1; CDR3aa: SAPRAMGQPQH